The source of this T cell receptor (beta chain) is a study of cytomegalovirus exposure and HLA in healthy donors. The PCR used 60 Vbeta and 13 Jbeta primers. Sequencing used immunoSEQ multiplex PCR; TCRdb keeps in-frame clones, though not all of them. The sample has roughly 110,000 clones, approximately 80% seen once. Looked up from germline, CDR1 is LNHDA and CDR2 is SQIVND (reference sequence). This CDR3 contains 13 residues. Trimming took 1 base from V and 3 from J, leaving 7 bases between them. This clone has a handful of counts. Its target is unknown. Overall study findings and caveats: After further analysis at a later stage, roughly 16,000 TCR beta sequences were associated with HLA alleles at 0.05 false discovery rate.

The clonotype was recovered from a male donor in good health and CMV-seronegative. The gene calls are TRBV19 and TRBJ2-7; the D is unclear. Input material: PBMCs. CDR3 sequence: CASSIVHSYEQYF. The CDR3 coding sequence is TGTGCCAGTAGTATAGTTCACAGCTACGAGCAGTACTTC.